This T cell receptor beta chain emerged from a study of T cell responses to AZD1222 COVID-19 vaccine. Across the whole study: Analysis merged second doses at about 4 or about 12 weeks. General observations from the study: The donor group comprised mostly white British people and more females; the analysis possibly underestimated clonal diversity. Sampling captured repertoires only after the peak T cell response.

Profiling relied on immunoSEQ multiplex PCR, and the TCRdb table lists in-frame clones only, not all of them. The table lists approximately 190,000 clones, approximately 91% of them singletons. The V and J ends lost 4 bases and 5 bases, in that order; junction bases with no gene match: 9. The CDR3 loop spans 17 amino acids. Concerning this clone: The antigen remains unidentified.

This specimen consisted of peripheral blood, obtained on day 0 of AZD1222 vaccination. This chain links TRBV23-1 with TRBJ1-6; 9 nucleotides match TRBD1. TRBV23-1 counts as an open reading frame of uncertain function. This sequence was found in an adult in good health. The CDR3 DNA reads as TGCGCCAGCAGTCTAAAAGCCGGGACAGGGCATAATTCACCCCTCCACTTT. Residues: CASSLKAGTGHNSPLHF.